Shown below are 25 T cell receptor beta chains from a single sample sequenced in a study of cytomegalovirus exposure and HLA in healthy donors. Vbeta (60) and Jbeta (13) primers were used in the PCR. Clones were read by immunoSEQ multiplex PCR, and TCRdb kept only the in-frame ones, dropping some. The sample holds about 81,000 clones, 80% to 90% seen once. Material for sequencing was PBMCs. These receptors were collected from a man aged 18-30 years in good health and CMV-seronegative.

The chain has TRBV5-1 and TRBJ2-3; 10 bases map to TRBD2. With V trimmed by 4 bases and J by 3 bases, 8 bases remained unmatched. The CDR3 is made up of 16 amino acids. Germline-derived CDR1 and CDR2 are SGHRS and YFSETQ. The CDR3 DNA reads TGCGCCAGCAGCAGCGGCTCTAGCGGGAGTACAGATACGCAGTATTTT. Amino acids: CASSSGSSGSTDTQYF.

The chain recombines TRBV5-6 with TRBJ1-2, with TRBD1 matching over 8 bases. Germline CDR1 SGHDT, CDR2 YYEEEE. Losses at the gene ends were 7 bases for V and 6 bases for J; bases not matched to a gene: 5. This CDR3 is built from 12 residues. CDR3 loop: CASGQGINGYTF. In nucleotides, the CDR3 is TGTGCCAGCGGACAGGGAATAAATGGCTACACCTTC.

The rearrangement links TRBV4-3 to TRBJ2-1; tentatively, D is TRBD1 (5 bases). The CDR3 length is 15 residues. Germline CDR1 is LGHNA and CDR2 is YSLEER. V lost 2 bases to trimming and J lost 8 bases, with 16 bases between them. The DNA for the CDR3 is TGCGCCAGCAGCCAAAGTTTCAGGGCCAGGGATGAGCAGTTCTTC. This gives the protein CASSQSFRARDEQFF.

The chain combines TRBV5-6 with TRBJ2-7, with D unresolved. The germline V gene encodes CDR1 SGHDT and CDR2 YYEEEE. CDR3 length equals 16 residues. Trimming pared 0 bases from V and 2 bases from J, leaving 15 bases between. DNA for the CDR3: TGTGCCAGCAGCTTGGTAGTGGCAGGATTTACCTACGAGCAGTACTTC. Translated: CASSLVVAGFTYEQYF.

This clone appeared once. V and J are TRBV28 and TRBJ1-2, with 8 bases aligning to TRBD1. V was clipped by 3 bases and J by 7 bases; unmatched bases: 13. Germline CDR1 is MDHEN and CDR2 is SYDVKM. CDR3 length: 16 residues. The CDR3 coding sequence is TGTGCCAGCAGTTTGGGCTCCAGGGGGCGGGGGTTTGGCTACACCTTC. The encoded protein is CASSLGSRGRGFGYTF.

The chain joins TRBV5-4 to TRBJ1-3; tentative D call: TRBD1 (6 bases). The CDR3 contains 16 residues. V shed 1 base and J shed 10 bases, with 21 bases lying between them. CDR1 and CDR2 (germline): SGHNT, YYREEE (reference sequence). CDR3 region: CASSLLPRGGQRTIYF. As DNA, the CDR3 is TGTGCCAGCAGCTTGCTTCCCAGGGGAGGGCAGCGGACCATATATTTT. Filled out from reference TRBV5-4 and TRBJ1-3, the complete variable domain reads ETGVTQSPTHLIKTRGQQVTLRCSSQSGHNTVSWYQQALGQGPQFIFQYYREEENGRGNFPPRFSGLQFPNYSSELNVNALELDDSALYLCASSLLPRGGQRTIYFGEGSWLTVV.

This clone was detected only once. The V and J genes are TRBV7-6 and TRBJ2-5, with TRBD2 matching 8 bases. The CDR3 has 15 residues. CDR1 and CDR2 (germline): SGHVS, FNYEAQ. J lost 4 bases, V lost 1 base, and 5 bases had no gene match. The CDR3 nucleotides read TGTGCCAGCAGCTTAGGGGGACTAGGGGGAGAGACCCAGTACTTC. Protein: CASSLGGLGGETQYF. The whole variable domain, filled in from reference TRBV7-6 and TRBJ2-5, reads GAGVSQSPRYKVTKRGQDVALRCDPISGHVSLYWYRQALGQGPEFLTYFNYEAQQDKSGLPNDRFSAERPEGSISTLTIQRTEQRDSAMYRCASSLGGLGGETQYFGPGTRLLVL.

The chain is built from TRBV25-1 and TRBJ2-2, with TRBD1 as a possible D gene (6 bases). The CDR3 length is 14 residues. The germline V gene has CDR1 MGHDK and CDR2 SYGVNS. V lost 2 bases and J lost 6, with 10 bases in between. CDR3 nucleotide sequence: TGTGCCAGCAGTGAACACTACAGGGCCGGGGAGCTGTTTTTT. Its translation is CASSEHYRAGELFF.

This clone was detected only a few times. V usage is TRBV5-4 and J usage is TRBJ2-7, with 13 nucleotides matching TRBD2. Germline V gene lookup returns CDR1 SGHNT and CDR2 YYREEE (reference sequence). This CDR3 has 18 amino acids. The V gene end was trimmed by 4 bases and the J gene end by 4 bases; junction bases not matched to a gene: 14. CDR3 loop: CASSASGTSGIPSYEQYF. The CDR3 DNA sequence: TGTGCCAGCAGCGCATCCGGGACTAGCGGGATTCCATCTTACGAGCAGTACTTC.

The rearrangement joins TRBV18 to TRBJ1-1; D perhaps matches TRBD1 (6 bases). There are 14 residues in the CDR3. Germline V gives CDR1 KGHSH, CDR2 LQKENI. V lost 2 bases and J 5 bases, leaving 12 bases between the germline ends. CDR3 region: CASSPTGLGTEAFF. The CDR3 DNA reads TGTGCCAGCTCACCAACAGGGCTGGGGACTGAAGCTTTCTTT.

The chain employs TRBV30 and TRBJ1-1, with a possible D match to TRBD1 (5 bases). Germline V gene data show CDR1 as GTSNPN and CDR2 as SVGIG (reference sequence). With 0 bases removed from V and 0 bases from J, the gap between germline ends came to 5 bases. CDR3 length: 13 residues. CDR3 sequence reads: CAWSVGVNTEAFF. CDR3 DNA sequence: TGTGCCTGGAGTGTAGGGGTGAACACTGAAGCTTTCTTT.

The genes are TRBV7-9 and TRBJ2-7, with TRBD2 matching over 12 bases. There are 14 residues in the CDR3. V gave up 6 bases and J gave up 5 bases; unmatched junction bases: 5. Per the germline V gene, CDR1 is SEHNR and CDR2 is FQNEAQ (reference sequence). Written as DNA, the CDR3 is TGTGCCAGCAGTCTAGCGGGAGGGCGCGACGAGCAGTACTTC. Protein: CASSLAGGRDEQYF.

This clone was counted only a few times. This chain joins TRBV7-9 and TRBJ2-2; 7 bases line up with TRBD1. Looked up from germline, CDR1 is SEHNR and CDR2 is FQNEAQ (reference sequence). V lost 10 bases and J lost 6; bases outside the gene matches: 11. The CDR3 is 14 residues long. The DNA for the CDR3 is TGTGCCACCGGGGACAGCCGCTTGGCCGGGGAGCTGTTTTTT. Its protein is CATGDSRLAGELFF.

This chain links TRBV30 with TRBJ2-7; TRBD1 aligns across 8 bases. The CDR3 has 13 amino acids. Per germline, CDR1 GTSNPN and CDR2 SVGIG (reference sequence). With V trimmed by 2 bases and J by 4 bases, 4 bases remained unmatched. CDR3 DNA sequence: TGTGCCTGGAGTTCCGACAGGGGATACGAGCAGTACTTC. This gives the protein CAWSSDRGYEQYF.

This clone has a handful of counts. The chain is built from TRBV7-3 and TRBJ2-1; 9 bases are a match to TRBD2. In germline, CDR1 is SGHTA, CDR2 FQGTGA. CDR3 length equals 16 residues. The V segment lost 1 base and the J segment 7 bases; nucleotides outside the gene matches: 8. As DNA, the CDR3 is TGTGCCAGCAGCTTAAAAGGGACTAGCAGACGGAATGAGCAGTTCTTC. Translation gives CASSLKGTSRRNEQFF. The entire variable domain, with the rest obtained from reference TRBV7-3 and TRBJ2-1, is as follows: GAGVSQTPSNKVTEKGKYVELRCDPISGHTALYWYRQSLGQGPEFLIYFQGTGAADDSGLPNDRFFAVRPEGSVSTLKIQRTERGDSAVYLCASSLKGTSRRNEQFFGPGTRLTVL.

This chain uses TRBV18 with TRBJ2-1, with TRBD2 as a possible D gene (5 bases). V shed 3 bases and J shed 9 bases, with 18 bases lying between them. Per the germline V gene, CDR1 is KGHSH and CDR2 is LQKENI. CDR3 length: 15 residues. The CDR3, as DNA: TGTGCCAGCTCACCTGGACGAGGGCTAGGGTCTGAGCAGTTCTTC. It is translated as CASSPGRGLGSEQFF.

Worth noting for this clone: Within the sample, other DNA sequences also encode this same CDR3. The chain links TRBV20-1 to TRBJ2-1; D is undetermined. With 3 bases removed from V and 10 bases from J, the gap between germline ends came to 7 bases. Germline CDR1 DFQATT, CDR2 SNEGSKA (reference sequence). The CDR3 is made up of 10 amino acids. The CDR3: CSASLGEQFF. For the CDR3, the DNA is TGCAGTGCTAGTCTGGGCGAGCAGTTCTTC.

The chain uses TRBV5-1 and TRBJ2-7, with TRBD1 matching over 8 bases. The germline CDR1 and CDR2 sequences are SGHRS and YFSETQ. V shed 3 bases and J 5 bases; nucleotides not matched to a gene: 10. This CDR3 spans 15 amino acids. The CDR3 DNA sequence: TGCGCCAGCAGCTATAGTACAGGGGGTGCCCACGAGCAGTACTTC. The encoded protein is CASSYSTGGAHEQYF.

The chain couples TRBV7-8 to TRBJ2-5; 8 nucleotides align to TRBD1. V trimming: 5 bases; J trimming: 2 bases; junction bases outside the gene matches: 13. This CDR3 spans 17 amino acids. Germline V gene lookup returns CDR1 SGHVS and CDR2 FQNEAQ. The CDR3 DNA reads TGTGCCAGCAGCCCCAGTCGACAGGGGATAATTCAAGAGACCCAGTACTTC. Protein product: CASSPSRQGIIQETQYF.

This clone was detected once. The chain is built from TRBV5-4 and TRBJ2-5; 7 bases align to TRBD2. Germline assignment: CDR1 SGHNT and CDR2 YYREEE (reference sequence). Losses at the gene ends were 4 bases for V and 1 base for J; bases not matched to a gene: 4. The CDR3 has 14 amino acids. The DNA for the CDR3 is TGTGCCAGCAGCCGTGGGACTACCCAAGAGACCCAGTACTTC. This translates into CASSRGTTQETQYF. Using reference TRBV5-4 and TRBJ2-5 for the parts outside the CDR3, the full variable domain is ETGVTQSPTHLIKTRGQQVTLRCSSQSGHNTVSWYQQALGQGPQFIFQYYREEENGRGNFPPRFSGLQFPNYSSELNVNALELDDSALYLCASSRGTTQETQYFGPGTRLLVL.

Points on this clone: Since the CDR3 does not end with the conserved phenylalanine or tryptophan, this likely comes from a read error. The chain recombines TRBV6-1 with TRBJ1-2, with TRBD1 identical over 7 bases. The length of the CDR3 is 13 residues. The junction had 6 bases not matched to a gene; V was cut back by 6 bases and J by 5 bases. Germline V gene data show CDR1 as MNHNS and CDR2 as SASEGT. The CDR3 sequence is CASRQGTLYGYTL. CDR3 nucleotides: TGTGCCAGCAGACAGGGGACTTTATATGGCTACACCCTC.

The chain is built from TRBV5-4 and TRBJ2-7, with 10 bases matching TRBD2. The CDR3 loop spans 15 amino acids. CDR1 and CDR2 (germline): SGHNT, YYREEE (reference sequence). V lost 4 bases to trimming and J lost 6 bases; unmatched junction nucleotides: 10. This chain's CDR3 is CASSLGLAVQGEQYF. CDR3 coding DNA: TGTGCCAGCAGCCTAGGACTAGCGGTCCAGGGCGAGCAGTACTTC.

V and J are TRBV7-8 and TRBJ1-5; TRBD1 agrees at 7 bases. The CDR3 consists of 13 residues. Germline V CDR1 and CDR2: SGHVS, FQNEAQ. With 5 bases clipped from V and 7 bases from J, the junction kept 5 bases outside the gene matches. The CDR3 is CASSRGQEQPQHF. DNA of the CDR3: TGTGCCAGCAGCCGAGGACAGGAACAGCCCCAGCATTTT.

This clone was counted a single time. J is TRBJ2-1 and V is TRBV14, with 9 bases identical to TRBD2. The CDR3 is made up of 17 amino acids. Germline lookup yields CDR1 SGHDN and CDR2 FVKESK. Trimming at V came to 1 base and at J to 3 bases, leaving 7 bases not matched to a gene. CDR3 DNA: TGTGCCAGCAGCCAAGGCGGCGGGAGGGGGATCTACAATGAGCAGTTCTTC. Translated: CASSQGGGRGIYNEQFF.

J is TRBJ1-5 and V is TRBV28; a possible D gene is TRBD1 (5 bases). CDR3 length: 12 amino acids. From germline, CDR1 is MDHEN and CDR2 SYDVKM. Trimming pared 7 bases from V and 6 bases from J, leaving 10 bases between. The chain's CDR3 is CASTVGAQPQHF. CDR3 coding DNA: TGTGCCAGCACCGTAGGGGCTCAGCCCCAGCATTTT.